The present entry profiles one TCR beta chain with its context. The antigen remains unidentified. The data belong to a study of T-cell reconstitution after alpha-beta-depleted transplantation in children. Unique molecular identifiers were incorporated into the prepared TCRbeta library. TCRdb called the PCR reads again in MiXCR, with one record for every CDR3 protein. The sample comprises approximately 110,000 distinct CDR3 sequences, 10% to 13% of which are singletons, and roughly a third rests with the top ten. Study-wide results and caveats: T-cell numbers and diversity, one year after transplant, stemmed largely from T cells that were newly produced. The origin of high day-60 TCRbeta diversity in some patients lay in surviving recipient T cells and thymic progenitors. As was reported, about two months after transplant, alpha-beta T cells came from several hundred expanded graft clones.

The CDR3 consists of 13 residues. In germline, CDR1 is MNHNS, CDR2 SASEGT. Trimming removed 7 bases from V and 9 bases from J, with 18 bases in between. The chain uses TRBV6-1 and TRBJ2-5; D is perhaps TRBD1 or TRBD2 (5 bases each). This specimen consisted of PBMCs, obtained before TCRalphabeta/CD19-depleted stem cell transplant. The clonotype originates from a boy younger than 10 with acute lymphoblastic leukemia, due to receive a stem cell transplant. The CDR3 here is CASTVGVVWAQYF. CDR3 in DNA: TGTGCCAGCACCGTGGGGGTGGTGTGGGCCCAGTACTTC.